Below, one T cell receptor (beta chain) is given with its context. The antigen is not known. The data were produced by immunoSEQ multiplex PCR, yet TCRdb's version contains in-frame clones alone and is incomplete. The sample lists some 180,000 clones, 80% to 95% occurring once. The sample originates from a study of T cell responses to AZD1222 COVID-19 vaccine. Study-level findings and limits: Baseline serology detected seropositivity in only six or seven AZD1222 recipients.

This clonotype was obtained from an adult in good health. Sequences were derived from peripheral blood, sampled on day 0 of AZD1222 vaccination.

Here the CDR3 reads CASSLASLAGSGETQYF. The CDR3 DNA sequence: TGTGCCAGCAGCTTAGCGTCTCTAGCGGGATCGGGAGAGACCCAGTACTTC. The chain joins TRBV7-2 to TRBJ2-5; 9 nucleotides agree with TRBD2. The CDR3 spans 17 residues. V lost 0 bases and J lost 4; bases outside the gene matches: 9. CDR1 and CDR2 from the germline V gene are SGHTA and FQGNSA.